One and the same sample provided the 10 T cell receptor beta chains below, sequenced in a study of T cell repertoires in cytomegalovirus infection. A single record per CDR3 protein comes from TCRdb applying MiXCR to the reads. The table has just over 300,000 distinct CDR3 sequences, 15% to 20% seen once. The sample was PBMCs. These receptors all stem from a human donor in good health (CMV status not recorded). Some clones in this sample may be carry-over from other donors' samples.

The rearrangement links TRBV28 to TRBJ2-3; possibly TRBD2 for D (6 bases). Trimming left V 3 bases short and J 6 bases short, with 13 bases between. The germline CDR1 and CDR2 sequences are MDHEN and SYDVKM. This CDR3 is built from 14 residues. CDR3 in amino acids: CASSFQGGSDTQYF. For the CDR3, the DNA is TGTGCCAGCAGTTTTCAGGGAGGCTCGGATACGCAGTATTTT.

This clonotype was counted ten times or more. The rearrangement links TRBV18 to TRBJ2-7, with 7 bases matching TRBD2. Per germline, CDR1 KGHSH and CDR2 LQKENI. The CDR3 extends over 15 amino acids. Germline trimming cut 5 bases from V and 0 bases from J; bases unmatched to any gene: 7. For the CDR3, the DNA is TGTGCCAGCTCAATTTCGGGGGGTCCCTCCTACGAGCAGTACTTC. Translation: CASSISGGPSYEQYF.

This clonotype showed up many times. This rearrangement joins TRBV7-2 to TRBJ2-3; D remains unclear. V was cut by 6 bases and J by 5 bases, with 12 bases left in between. The germline gives CDR1 SGHTA, CDR2 FQGNSA. The CDR3 has 13 amino acids. The CDR3 region has the DNA TGTGCCAGCAGTCCTTATAGCCAAGATACGCAGTATTTT. As protein: CASSPYSQDTQYF.

The J gene is TRBJ2-2, the V gene TRBV5-5; a possible D gene is TRBD2 (6 bases). The germline CDR1 and CDR2 sequences are SGHKS and YYEKEE (reference sequence). The germline V and J ends were trimmed by 6 bases and 1 base, with 13 bases remaining between them. The CDR3 length is 15 residues. The CDR3 protein is CASTPGTLNTGELFF. As DNA, the CDR3 is TGTGCCAGCACCCCCGGGACTCTGAACACCGGGGAGCTGTTTTTT. Looking up the rest from reference TRBV5-5 and TRBJ2-2 gives the full variable domain: DAGVTQSPTHLIKTRGQQVTLRCSPISGHKSVSWYQQVLGQGPQFIFQYYEKEERGRGNFPDRFSARQFPNYSSELNVNALLLGDSALYLCASTPGTLNTGELFFGEGSRLTVL.

This chain links TRBV28 with TRBJ2-1, with D possibly TRBD1 on 5 matching bases. Germline loops: CDR1 MDHEN, CDR2 SYDVKM. The length of the CDR3 is 16 residues. The ends were cut back, 6 bases at V and 2 bases at J, with 17 bases in the middle. The CDR3 coding sequence is TGTGCCAGCAGGTCAGGGTTTGGGGTAGCCTACAATGAGCAGTTCTTC. It encodes CASRSGFGVAYNEQFF.

This chain joins TRBV10-3 and TRBJ2-1; TRBD1 might be the D (6 bases). CDR3 length: 15 amino acids. The germline V gene encodes CDR1 ENHRY and CDR2 SYGVKD. V was shortened by 3 bases and J by 2 bases, with 11 bases between the two germline ends. The CDR3 DNA reads TGTGCCATCAGTGAATTAGGGGGACCCTACAATGAGCAGTTCTTC. The encoded protein is CAISELGGPYNEQFF.

This clonotype was observed a few times. The chain has TRBV19 and TRBJ2-2; TRBD2 matches 8 bases. The CDR3 length is 17 residues. J lost 4 bases, V lost 4 bases, and 11 bases had no gene match. Germline loops: CDR1 LNHDA, CDR2 SQIVND (reference sequence). The CDR3 region is CASSKSKAGALTGELFF. Here the CDR3 DNA reads TGTGCCAGTAGTAAAAGTAAAGCGGGGGCTCTCACCGGGGAGCTGTTTTTT.

The J gene is TRBJ2-6, the V gene TRBV6-1; D is uncertain. Germline assignment: CDR1 MNHNS and CDR2 SASEGT. V lost 3 bases and J 0 bases, leaving 9 bases between the germline ends. The CDR3 covers 16 residues. This CDR3 reads CASSDPFSSGANVLTF. As DNA, the CDR3 is TGTGCCAGCAGTGACCCATTTAGCTCTGGGGCCAACGTCCTGACTTTC.

This clonotype occurred a few times. The chain couples TRBV27 to TRBJ2-7; D ambiguous. CDR1 is MNHEY and CDR2 is SMNVEV in the germline V gene (reference sequence). The CDR3 spans 12 residues. The V and J ends lost 6 bases and 2 bases respectively, with 8 bases between them. The CDR3 sequence: CASRSTPYEQYF. The CDR3 nucleotides read TGTGCCAGCAGATCCACACCCTACGAGCAGTACTTC.

In its sample, this clonotype was seen many times. The rearrangement joins TRBV12-3 or TRBV12-4 to TRBJ1-3, with 8 nucleotides matching TRBD1. There are 15 residues in the CDR3. V trimming: 3 bases; J trimming: 7 bases; junction bases outside the gene matches: 8. CDR3 in DNA: TGTGCCAGCAGTTTGTGGAGGCAGGGGGCGAACACCATATATTTT. The encoded protein is CASSLWRQGANTIYF.